The 21 T cell receptor beta chains listed next were all sequenced from one sample in a study of siplizumab effects on memory and regulatory T cells. Generated by immunoSEQ multiplex PCR, the TCRdb table keeps only in-frame clones and is missing some. Seen here are roughly 100,000 clones, 93% observed once, and the top ten hold approximately 0.6%. The specimen sequenced was Tregs sorted from blood. The receptors come from a human donor in good health.

The chain has TRBV29-1 and TRBJ2-1; the D call may be TRBD1 or TRBD2 (5 bases each). This CDR3 comprises 15 residues. Germline V lookup: CDR1 SQVTM, CDR2 ANQGSEA. The V end was cut by 6 bases, the J end by 0 bases, with 15 bases between. CDR3 DNA sequence: TGCAGCGTGTGGGACCCCCGCAGCTCCTACAATGAGCAGTTCTTC. It encodes CSVWDPRSSYNEQFF.

The V gene is TRBV6-6, the J gene TRBJ2-7; no definite D call. The CDR3 length is 12 residues. V lost 4 bases to trimming and J lost 4 bases, with 8 bases between them. The germline V gene has CDR1 MNHNY and CDR2 SVGAGI (reference sequence). The CDR3 protein is CASSLLPYEQYF. The CDR3 DNA reads TGTGCCAGCAGTTTATTGCCTTACGAGCAGTACTTC.

The V and J genes are TRBV7-9 and TRBJ1-2; D gene unclear. The CDR3 totals 14 residues. Trimming removed 1 base from V and 4 bases from J, with 10 bases in between. Germline CDR1 reads SEHNR; CDR2 reads FQNEAQ (reference sequence). Here the CDR3 reads CASSLEVAPYGYTF. CDR3 coding DNA: TGTGCCAGCAGCTTAGAGGTAGCCCCCTATGGCTACACCTTC.

The rearrangement joins TRBV9 to TRBJ1-2; TRBD1 matches at 8 bases. With 3 bases clipped from V and 2 bases from J, the junction kept 6 bases outside the gene matches. This CDR3 comprises 15 residues. The germline CDR1 and CDR2 sequences are SGDLS and YYNGEE. The CDR3 nucleotides are TGTGCCAGCAGCGGCCGAGACAGGGGAAACTATGGCTACACCTTC. As protein: CASSGRDRGNYGYTF.

V gene TRBV19 combines with J gene TRBJ2-3, with D perhaps matching TRBD2 (6 bases). The CDR3 is 13 residues long. Trimming took 6 bases from V and 5 from J, leaving 12 bases between them. Germline lookup yields CDR1 LNHDA and CDR2 SQIVND (reference sequence). The CDR3 region is CASSDRAGDTQYF. Written as DNA, the CDR3 is TGTGCCAGTAGCGACCGAGCGGGAGATACGCAGTATTTT.

The DNA of the CDR3 is TGCGCCAGCAGCCGGACCGGACAGGTTCAAGAGACCCAGTACTTC. This sequence encodes CASSRTGQVQETQYF. The chain combines TRBV4-1 with TRBJ2-5; 7 bases align to TRBD1. Trimming cost V 4 bases and J 2 bases; bases outside gene matches: 7. The CDR3 is made up of 15 amino acids. CDR1 and CDR2 (germline): MGHRA, YSYEKL.

The V call is TRBV5-1, the J call TRBJ2-3, with 9 bases fitting TRBD1. This CDR3 is built from 13 residues. Per germline, CDR1 SGHRS and CDR2 YFSETQ. J was trimmed by 3 bases and V by 7 bases; bases with no gene match: 3. CDR3 amino acids: CASETGGTDTQYF. CDR3 sequence (DNA): TGCGCCAGCGAGACAGGGGGTACAGATACGCAGTATTTT.

This chain connects TRBV7-8 to TRBJ2-1, with TRBD2 identical over 8 bases. The germline V gene has CDR1 SGHVS and CDR2 FQNEAQ. The V and J ends lost 5 bases and 6 bases, in that order; junction bases with no gene match: 12. The CDR3 is 16 residues long. In DNA form, the CDR3 reads TGTGCCAGCAGCAGTTCCTTGGCGGGAGGAGTCAATGAGCAGTTCTTC. It yields the protein CASSSSLAGGVNEQFF.

The V call is TRBV7-9, the J call TRBJ2-5; the D is unclear. V gave up 4 bases and J gave up 5 bases, with 20 bases separating them. This CDR3 is 16 amino acids long. The germline gives CDR1 SEHNR, CDR2 FQNEAQ (reference sequence). The CDR3 DNA reads as TGTGCCAGCAGCTCACCGGCCAAACTCGACTGGGAGACCCAGTACTTC. Its protein product is CASSSPAKLDWETQYF.

The chain uses TRBV27 and TRBJ2-5; D is possibly TRBD2 (6 bases). Trimming shortened V by 4 bases and J by 5 bases, and 23 bases separated the two germline ends. The CDR3 consists of 17 residues. The germline V gene has CDR1 MNHEY and CDR2 SMNVEV (reference sequence). The CDR3 sequence is CASSSAPSPGRTETQYF. The CDR3 nucleotides are TGTGCCAGCAGTTCCGCCCCGTCTCCGGGGAGGACGGAGACCCAGTACTTC.

V usage is TRBV19 and J usage is TRBJ1-1; no reliable D call. Germline CDR1 reads LNHDA; CDR2 reads SQIVND (reference sequence). The CDR3 is made up of 13 amino acids. V was pared by 2 bases and J by 1 base, with 5 bases between. DNA of the CDR3: TGTGCCAGTAGTATACTAGGGAACACTGAAGCTTTCTTT. As protein: CASSILGNTEAFF.

This clone was recorded only once. Mismatch with germline at one junction end may stem from a read error. The V gene is TRBV7-9, the J gene TRBJ1-1; no reliable D call. The CDR3 consists of 13 residues. Germline CDR1 reads SEHNR; CDR2 reads FQNEAQ (reference sequence). CDR3 amino acids: CASSLETLLSLPF. CDR3 sequence (DNA): TGTGCCAGCAGCTTAGAAACATTATTATCCCTGCCCTTT.

This clone was seen just once. The genes are TRBV5-1 and TRBJ1-2; D possibly corresponds to TRBD1 (5 bases). V was clipped by 0 bases and J by 2 bases, with 17 bases between them. Per the germline V gene, CDR1 is SGHRS and CDR2 is YFSETQ. The CDR3 runs to 17 residues. As DNA, the CDR3 is TGCGCCAGCAGCTTGGCCCAGGGAAGGTTCGCAAACTATGGCTACACCTTC. Translating it yields CASSLAQGRFANYGYTF.

The chain has TRBV7-3 and TRBJ2-1, with 11 positions matching TRBD2. The CDR3 is made up of 16 amino acids. V shed 1 base and J 7 bases; nucleotides not matched to a gene: 6. Germline CDR1 and CDR2: SGHTA and FQGTGA. CDR3 loop: CASSLKGSSGRNEQFF. The CDR3 DNA is TGTGCCAGCAGCTTAAAAGGGTCTAGCGGGAGGAATGAGCAGTTCTTC.

This clone has only one observation. The chain carries TRBV7-8 and TRBJ2-1, with unresolved D. Germline V gene sequence: CDR1 SGHVS, CDR2 FQNEAQ. Trimming took off 0 bases at V and 0 bases at J, with 12 bases between the two ends. This CDR3 has 17 residues. DNA of the CDR3: TGTGCCAGCAGCTTAGCGTTCTTACTGAGCTCCTACAATGAGCAGTTCTTC. This translates into CASSLAFLLSSYNEQFF.

Note on this clone: Other DNA sequences in this specimen translate into the identical CDR3. The chain links TRBV18 to TRBJ2-5; D uncertain. The germline CDR1 and CDR2 sequences are KGHSH and LQKENI. The CDR3 covers 11 residues. V was cut by 3 bases and J by 5 bases, with 4 bases left in between. CDR3 sequence reads: CASSPRETQYF. The CDR3 coding sequence is TGTGCCAGCTCACCCCGGGAGACCCAGTACTTC.

This clone showed up just once. The chain has TRBV4-1 and TRBJ2-1, with 8 bases aligning to TRBD1. The germline CDR1 and CDR2 sequences are MGHRA and YSYEKL. The V gene end was trimmed by 4 bases and the J gene end by 6 bases; junction bases not matched to a gene: 11. The CDR3 is 16 amino acids. CDR3 nucleotide sequence: TGCGCCAGCAGCCCTCAGGGACAGGAGGGGTTCAATGAGCAGTTCTTC. Encoded protein: CASSPQGQEGFNEQFF.

The chain combines TRBV29-1 with TRBJ2-5; TRBD2 is a possible D gene (6 bases). CDR1 and CDR2 (germline): SQVTM, ANQGSEA. Trimming pared 5 bases from V and 4 bases from J, leaving 11 bases between. The CDR3 sequence is 12 residues long. CDR3 nucleotide sequence: TGCAGCGTTACCGGGGGTGGAGAGACCCAGTACTTC. Amino acid sequence: CSVTGGGETQYF.

The chain couples TRBV30 to TRBJ1-5; the D gene is possibly TRBD1 (5 bases). The CDR3 is 17 amino acids. Germline CDR1 reads GTSNPN; CDR2 reads SVGIG (reference sequence). V lost 3 bases and J 0 bases, leaving 18 bases between the germline ends. The CDR3 DNA reads TGTGCCTGGAGCCTCAAGGGCCCCAGGGATAGCAATCAGCCCCAGCATTTT. This codes for CAWSLKGPRDSNQPQHF. The variable domain in full, completed from reference TRBV30 and TRBJ1-5, reads SQTIHQWPATLVQPVGSPLSLECTVEGTSNPNLYWYRQAAGRGLQLLFYSVGIGQISSEVPQNLSASRPQDRQFILSSKKLLLSDSGFYLCAWSLKGPRDSNQPQHFGDGTRLSIL.

CDR3 amino acids: CAISGRANYGYTF. In DNA form, the CDR3 reads TGTGCCATCTCAGGACGCGCTAACTATGGCTACACCTTC. V usage is TRBV10-3 and J usage is TRBJ1-2, with D unresolved. V lost 8 bases and J lost 0, with 10 bases in between. The CDR3 spans 13 residues. The germline CDR1 and CDR2 sequences are ENHRY and SYGVKD.

The chain links TRBV5-5 to TRBJ2-7; tentative D call: TRBD1 (5 bases). CDR3 length: 14 residues. Trimming removed 4 bases at V and 1 base at J, with 12 bases between. Germline CDR1 SGHKS, CDR2 YYEKEE (reference sequence). The CDR3 protein is CASSKKQGSYEQYF. The CDR3 bases are TGTGCCAGCAGCAAGAAGCAGGGTTCCTACGAGCAGTACTTC.